What follows describes a single T cell receptor (beta chain). Some clones are missing from TCRdb's copy, which holds only in-frame ones; the method was immunoSEQ multiplex PCR. The table shows 60,000 to 90,000 clones, with approximately 81% occurring only once. Followed longitudinally, the Seattle patients had been enrolled during active infection. This entry comes from a study of blood T cell repertoires in COVID-19. V lost 4 bases to trimming and J lost 4 bases; unmatched junction nucleotides: 3. This CDR3 has 15 amino acids. Per the germline V gene, CDR1 is KGHDR and CDR2 is SFDVKD. Sequencing was performed on peripheral blood. This chain joins TRBV24-1 and TRBJ2-2; 9 nucleotides align to TRBD2. The sequence came from a man aged 55 to 70 with COVID-19, enrolled during active disease. In nucleotides, the CDR3 is TGTGCCACCAGTGAGACTAGCGGCACCACCGGGGAGCTGTTTTTT. Amino acids: CATSETSGTTGELFF.